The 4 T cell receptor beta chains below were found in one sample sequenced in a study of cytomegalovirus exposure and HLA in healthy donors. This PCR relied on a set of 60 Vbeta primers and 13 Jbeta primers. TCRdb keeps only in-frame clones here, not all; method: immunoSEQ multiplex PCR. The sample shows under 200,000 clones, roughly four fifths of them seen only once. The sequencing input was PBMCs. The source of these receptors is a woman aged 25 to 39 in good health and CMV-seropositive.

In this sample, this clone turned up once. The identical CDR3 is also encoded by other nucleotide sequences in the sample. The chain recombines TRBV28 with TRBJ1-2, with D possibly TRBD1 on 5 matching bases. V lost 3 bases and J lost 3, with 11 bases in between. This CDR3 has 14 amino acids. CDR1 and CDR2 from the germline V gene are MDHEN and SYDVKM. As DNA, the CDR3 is TGTGCCAGCAGTTTTTATACAGGAGACTATGGCTACACCTTC. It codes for CASSFYTGDYGYTF.

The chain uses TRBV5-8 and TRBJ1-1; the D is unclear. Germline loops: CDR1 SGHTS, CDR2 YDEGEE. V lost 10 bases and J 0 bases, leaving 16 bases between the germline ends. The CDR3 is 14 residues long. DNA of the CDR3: TGTGCCTCCTCGCCTAGGCAGCTGAACACTGAAGCTTTCTTT. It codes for CASSPRQLNTEAFF.

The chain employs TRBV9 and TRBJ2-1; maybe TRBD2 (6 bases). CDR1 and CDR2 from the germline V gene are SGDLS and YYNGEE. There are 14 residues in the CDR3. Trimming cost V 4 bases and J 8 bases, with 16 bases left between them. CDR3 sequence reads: CASSFTGTSDEQFF. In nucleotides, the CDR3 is TGTGCCAGCAGCTTCACCGGGACTTCGGATGAGCAGTTCTTC. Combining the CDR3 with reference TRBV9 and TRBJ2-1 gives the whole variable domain DSGVTQTPKHLITATGQRVTLRCSPRSGDLSVYWYQQSLDQGLQFLIQYYNGEERAKGNILERFSAQQFPDLHSELNLSSLELGDSALYFCASSFTGTSDEQFFGPGTRLTVL.

CDR3 in amino acids: CASSGEGQPNQPQHF. In DNA, the CDR3 is TGTGCCAGCAGCGGAGAGGGACAGCCTAATCAGCCCCAGCATTTT. V usage is TRBV9 and J usage is TRBJ1-5; 7 bases align to TRBD1. Germline V gene lookup returns CDR1 SGDLS and CDR2 YYNGEE. The CDR3 runs 15 residues. The junction had 7 bases not matched to a gene; V was cut back by 3 bases and J by 4 bases.